The entry below describes one T cell receptor beta chain. Clones were sequenced by immunoSEQ multiplex PCR, and TCRdb holds only the in-frame ones, with some missing. Among about 160,000 clones listed, approximately 90% were seen once. The V segment lost 0 bases and the J segment 5 bases; nucleotides outside the gene matches: 13. From germline, CDR1 is SGHRS and CDR2 YFSETQ. The CDR3 contains 17 residues. This record belongs to a study of blood T cell repertoires in COVID-19. The sequencing input was peripheral blood. This clonotype was obtained from a man aged 50 to 60 with acute or convalescent COVID-19. V gene TRBV5-1 combines with J gene TRBJ1-1; 7 positions agree with TRBD1. This CDR3 is CASSLDGLGQLETEAFF. Here the CDR3 DNA reads TGCGCCAGCAGCTTGGACGGGTTGGGACAGCTGGAAACTGAAGCTTTCTTT.